The 29 T cell receptor beta chains listed next were all sequenced from one sample in a study of shared clonotypes between healthy human individuals. TCRdb's copy holds only in-frame clones and misses some; the assay was immunoSEQ multiplex PCR. The sample shows about 650,000 clones, 95% to 96% of them seen only once. CD8 cells classed as naive were CD45RO-negative and positively selected for CCR7, excluding terminally differentiated effector memory CD45RA+ cells. The sample comprised naive CD8+ T cells sorted from blood. The receptors shown here come from a young woman in good health.

The chain employs TRBV27 and TRBJ2-2, with 13 nucleotides matching TRBD2. The V segment lost 6 bases and the J segment 6 bases; nucleotides outside the gene matches: 4. The germline CDR1 and CDR2 sequences are MNHEY and SMNVEV (reference sequence). The CDR3 has 15 residues. The CDR3 DNA follows: TGTGCCAGCAGCCCTGGGACTAGCGGGGCCGGGGAGCTGTTTTTT. This encodes CASSPGTSGAGELFF.

The chain employs TRBV7-9 and TRBJ2-1; D is ambiguous. This CDR3 region has 15 residues. Germline CDR1 reads SEHNR; CDR2 reads FQNEAQ (reference sequence). The V and J ends lost 3 bases and 4 bases respectively, with 13 bases between them. DNA of the CDR3: TGTGCCAGCAGCTTTCCGGCCAGTGCGTACAATGAGCAGTTCTTC. Amino acid sequence: CASSFPASAYNEQFF. The full variable domain, completed using reference TRBV7-9 and TRBJ2-1, is DTGVSQNPRHKITKRGQNVTFRCDPISEHNRLYWYRQTLGQGPEFLTYFQNEAQLEKSRLLSDRFSAERPKGSFSTLEIQRTEQGDSAMYLCASSFPASAYNEQFFGPGTRLTVL.

The sample holds one count of this clone. The chain is built from TRBV27 and TRBJ2-7, with a possible D match to TRBD1 (5 bases). V shed 4 bases and J shed 6 bases, with 13 bases lying between them. The CDR3 has 13 amino acids. Germline CDR1 is MNHEY and CDR2 is SMNVEV (reference sequence). The CDR3 protein is CASSSSRVSEQYF. The CDR3 DNA follows: TGTGCCAGCAGTTCCTCCAGGGTTAGCGAGCAGTACTTC.

The chain employs TRBV28 and TRBJ2-2; TRBD1 is a possible D gene (5 bases). The ends were cut back, 1 base at V and 7 bases at J, with 10 bases in the middle. The germline gives CDR1 MDHEN, CDR2 SYDVKM. CDR3 length: 14 amino acids. Here the CDR3 DNA reads TGTGCCAGCAGTTTATATCCTGACAGCGGGGAGCTGTTTTTT. It translates to CASSLYPDSGELFF.

This clone was observed once. V and J are TRBV23-1 and TRBJ1-2, with D uncertain. TRBV23-1 belongs to the ORF category, with a function that is uncertain. This CDR3 region has 14 residues. Trimming shortened V by 6 bases and J by 7 bases, and 18 bases separated the two germline ends. The CDR3 reads CASSPLAAVIGYTF. The CDR3 DNA reads TGCGCCAGCAGCCCTCTTGCGGCTGTCATTGGCTACACCTTC.

The V call is TRBV11-2, the J call TRBJ2-1; D remains ambiguous. V lost 1 base and J 9 bases, leaving 7 bases between the germline ends. This CDR3 has 12 amino acids. Germline CDR1 is SGHAT and CDR2 is FQNNGV. The CDR3 loop is CASSLGRSEQFF. CDR3 DNA: TGTGCCAGCAGCTTAGGACGGAGTGAGCAGTTCTTC.

The chain joins TRBV7-9 to TRBJ2-1; 13 bases are a match to TRBD2. There are 17 residues in the CDR3. Germline V gene data show CDR1 as SEHNR and CDR2 as FQNEAQ (reference sequence). V trimming: 5 bases; J trimming: 5 bases; junction bases outside the gene matches: 9. CDR3 loop: CASSPSGLAGTDNEQFF. As DNA, the CDR3 is TGTGCCAGCAGCCCCTCGGGACTAGCGGGAACCGACAATGAGCAGTTCTTC.

The gene calls are TRBV4-1 and TRBJ2-1, with TRBD2 matching 12 bases. Germline V gene lookup returns CDR1 MGHRA and CDR2 YSYEKL. Unmatched junction bases numbered 8, after V lost 5 bases and J lost 6 bases. This CDR3 spans 16 amino acids. In DNA, the CDR3 is TGCGCCAGCAGCGAAAGACTAGCGGGAGCCATCAATGAGCAGTTCTTC. Translated: CASSERLAGAINEQFF.

The rearrangement joins TRBV30 to TRBJ2-7; D possibly corresponds to TRBD1 (5 bases). Germline V CDR1 and CDR2: GTSNPN, SVGIG (reference sequence). Trimming removed 5 bases from V and 3 bases from J, with 8 bases in between. The CDR3 spans 11 residues. This CDR3 reads CAWDSIYEQYF. The CDR3 DNA reads as TGTGCCTGGGACAGTATCTACGAGCAGTACTTC.

V is TRBV19 and J is TRBJ1-6; 10 positions agree with TRBD1. The CDR3 covers 14 residues. V lost 7 bases, J lost 8 bases, and 5 bases stayed unmatched. Germline CDR1 reads LNHDA; CDR2 reads SQIVND (reference sequence). CDR3 nucleotide sequence: TGTGCCAGTAATCCGGGACAGGGGCATTCACCCCTCCACTTT. Protein sequence: CASNPGQGHSPLHF.

CDR3 residues: CATSGGGAEAFF. CDR3 coding DNA: TGTGCCACCAGCGGCGGGGGAGCTGAAGCTTTCTTT. This chain connects TRBV15 to TRBJ1-1; D perhaps matches TRBD1 (5 bases). Trimming took 5 bases from V and 6 from J, leaving 10 bases between them. CDR1 and CDR2 from the germline V gene are LNHNV and YYDKDF (reference sequence). This CDR3 spans 12 amino acids.

The chain couples TRBV28 to TRBJ2-7; maybe TRBD1 (5 bases). The V end lost 6 bases, the J end lost 0 bases, and 9 bases lay between the germline ends. This CDR3 has 13 residues. Looked up from germline, CDR1 is MDHEN and CDR2 is SYDVKM. CDR3 DNA: TGTGCCAGCAGGACTGACAGCTCCTACGAGCAGTACTTC. Its protein product is CASRTDSSYEQYF.

The rearrangement joins TRBV6-5 to TRBJ1-1; TRBD1 is a possible D gene (5 bases). The germline CDR1 and CDR2 sequences are MNHEY and SVGAGI. Trimming pared 6 bases from V and 0 bases from J, leaving 14 bases between. This CDR3 is 15 amino acids long. The CDR3 bases are TGTGCCAGCAGGCAATGGGACGGAATGAACACTGAAGCTTTCTTT. Protein sequence: CASRQWDGMNTEAFF.

CDR3 in DNA: TGTGCCAGCAGCCAAGATCCGTCCGGGTTTGACACTGAAGCTTTCTTT. Amino acids: CASSQDPSGFDTEAFF. The chain employs TRBV14 and TRBJ1-1, with no clear D. The V end lost 0 bases, the J end lost 3 bases, and 14 bases lay between the germline ends. This CDR3 is 16 amino acids long. From germline, CDR1 is SGHDN and CDR2 FVKESK.

CDR3 sequence: CASSLGLAGGRRTDTQYF. The CDR3 DNA sequence: TGCGCCAGCAGCTTGGGGCTAGCGGGAGGGCGGAGGACAGATACGCAGTATTTT. The chain is built from TRBV5-1 and TRBJ2-3, with 12 bases fitting TRBD2. V lost 0 bases to trimming and J lost 3 bases; unmatched junction nucleotides: 8. Germline V lookup: CDR1 SGHRS, CDR2 YFSETQ. The CDR3 length is 18 residues.

The genes are TRBV6-1 and TRBJ1-5; TRBD1 is a possible D gene (5 bases). CDR1 and CDR2 from the germline V gene are MNHNS and SASEGT. This CDR3 has 15 residues. Trimming shortened V by 7 bases and J by 3 bases, and 16 bases separated the two germline ends. CDR3 region: CASNKRGALNQPQHF. CDR3 in DNA: TGTGCCAGCAACAAAAGGGGCGCCCTCAATCAGCCCCAGCATTTT.

The chain links TRBV7-9 to TRBJ2-5; D is ambiguous. CDR1 SEHNR and CDR2 FQNEAQ come from the germline V gene (reference sequence). V shed 4 bases and J shed 4 bases, with 7 bases lying between them. CDR3 length: 12 residues. CDR3 region: CASSSNSETQYF. DNA of the CDR3: TGTGCCAGCAGCTCCAATTCAGAGACCCAGTACTTC.

V usage is TRBV28 and J usage is TRBJ2-5; TRBD1 or TRBD2 may be the D gene (5 bases each). The CDR3 covers 14 residues. Trimming left V 7 bases short and J 5 bases short, with 17 bases between. Per the germline V gene, CDR1 is MDHEN and CDR2 is SYDVKM. The CDR3 bases are TGTGCCAGCAAGGGGCAGGGAGAAGGGGAGACCCAGTACTTC. This encodes CASKGQGEGETQYF. The whole variable domain, remainder taken from reference TRBV28 and TRBJ2-5, is DVKVTQSSRYLVKRTGEKVFLECVQDMDHENMFWYRQDPGLGLRLIYFSYDVKMKEKGDIPEGYSVSREKKERFSLILESASTNQTSMYLCASKGQGEGETQYFGPGTRLLVL.

V usage is TRBV5-1 and J usage is TRBJ2-7; unclear D gene. Germline lookup yields CDR1 SGHRS and CDR2 YFSETQ. There are 15 residues in the CDR3. The V and J ends lost 0 bases and 1 base respectively, with 11 bases between them. The CDR3 region has the DNA TGCGCCAGCAGCTTGGCCCGGCAGGAGTCCTACGAGCAGTACTTC. Its translation is CASSLARQESYEQYF.

The chain joins TRBV4-1 to TRBJ2-7; TRBD2 aligns across 10 bases. The J segment lost 3 bases and the V segment lost 1 base, leaving 0 bases of the junction unmatched. Germline V gene sequence: CDR1 MGHRA, CDR2 YSYEKL. CDR3 length equals 14 residues. CDR3 protein: CASSQASGSYEQYF. Here the CDR3 DNA reads TGCGCCAGCAGCCAAGCTAGCGGGAGCTACGAGCAGTACTTC.

This clone was recorded only once. The chain recombines TRBV19 with TRBJ1-5; possible D gene TRBD1, 5 bases. Trimming cost V 6 bases and J 4 bases, with 16 bases left between them. Germline V lookup: CDR1 LNHDA, CDR2 SQIVND (reference sequence). CDR3 length: 15 amino acids. The CDR3 DNA follows: TGTGCCAGTAGCGACCGCGGGACGGGTAATCAGCCCCAGCATTTT. Its translation is CASSDRGTGNQPQHF.

This chain joins TRBV5-8 and TRBJ2-5; the D gene could be TRBD1 or TRBD2 (5 bases each). The CDR3 runs to 13 residues. Trimming stripped 6 bases from V and 4 bases from J, with 13 bases between. Germline V lookup: CDR1 SGHTS, CDR2 YDEGEE. CDR3 loop: CASTVGTSETQYF. In nucleotides, the CDR3 is TGTGCCAGCACCGTCGGGACCTCAGAGACCCAGTACTTC.

V is TRBV28 and J is TRBJ2-4; D gene uncertain. The CDR3 covers 16 residues. Per germline, CDR1 MDHEN and CDR2 SYDVKM. V lost 4 bases, J lost 1 base, and 14 bases lay in between. CDR3 DNA sequence: TGTGCCAGCAGTTCCCCATACGAGGAGGCCAAAAACATTCAGTACTTC. It yields the protein CASSSPYEEAKNIQYF.

The rearrangement joins TRBV7-3 to TRBJ2-3; D possibly uses TRBD1 or TRBD2 (5 bases each). Trimming left V 5 bases short and J 2 bases short, with 11 bases between. The CDR3 contains 14 residues. Germline V CDR1 and CDR2: SGHTA, FQGTGA. The CDR3 reads CASSLGTVTDTQYF. The CDR3 DNA reads as TGTGCCAGCAGCCTTGGGACGGTCACAGATACGCAGTATTTT.

The rearrangement joins TRBV5-4 to TRBJ2-7; tentatively, D is TRBD1 (5 bases). Germline V CDR1 and CDR2: SGHNT, YYREEE (reference sequence). CDR3 length equals 15 residues. V was pared by 2 bases and J by 3 bases, with 15 bases between. This CDR3 is CASSLGKDTFYEQYF. CDR3 DNA: TGTGCCAGCAGCTTAGGGAAGGACACCTTCTACGAGCAGTACTTC.

The rearrangement uses TRBV28 and TRBJ2-1, with D tentatively TRBD1 (8 bases). Germline V lookup: CDR1 MDHEN, CDR2 SYDVKM. This CDR3 is 17 amino acids long. The CDR3 reads CSTSGGQAALEVNEQFF. The CDR3 DNA reads TGTTCAACTTCGGGGGGACAGGCCGCGTTGGAGGTCAATGAGCAGTTCTTC. Full variable domain (rest looked up from reference TRBV28 and TRBJ2-1): DVKVTQSSRYLVKRTGEKVFLECVQDMDHENMFWYRQDPGLGLRLIYFSYDVKMKEKGDIPEGYSVSREKKERFSLILESASTNQTSMYLCSTSGGQAALEVNEQFFGPGTRLTVL.

V is TRBV13 and J is TRBJ2-7; 10 bases are shared with TRBD1. Germline lookup yields CDR1 PRHDT and CDR2 FYEKMQ (reference sequence). The CDR3 totals 16 residues. The J segment lost 3 bases and the V segment lost 1 base, leaving 6 bases of the junction unmatched. CDR3 nucleotides: TGTGCCAGCAGCTTAGAGGGGGGGACAGGGGTCTACGAGCAGTACTTC. Translation gives CASSLEGGTGVYEQYF.

This chain links TRBV5-6 with TRBJ2-1; D is undetermined. The CDR3 loop spans 13 amino acids. The V end was cut by 4 bases, the J end by 7 bases, with 12 bases between. Per germline, CDR1 SGHDT and CDR2 YYEEEE. The CDR3 spells CASSPGPGNEQFF. The CDR3 DNA reads as TGTGCCAGCAGCCCGGGTCCCGGGAATGAGCAGTTCTTC.

The V and J genes are TRBV7-9 and TRBJ2-5, with D hard to call. Looked up from germline, CDR1 is SEHNR and CDR2 is FQNEAQ (reference sequence). Between the trimmed V and J ends, which lost 4 bases and 1 base, there was a span of 10 bases. The CDR3 totals 14 residues. The CDR3 DNA is TGTGCCAGCAGCTCTGCCGGGCCCCAAGAGACCCAGTACTTC. Translation: CASSSAGPQETQYF.